These 18 T cell receptor beta chains originate from one sample sequenced in a study of memory CD4+ T cells and cytomegalovirus serostatus. The sort gate was single viable CD3+CD4+CD8-CD45RO+ cells for memory CD4+ T cells. Some clones are missing from TCRdb's copy, which holds only in-frame ones; the method was immunoSEQ multiplex PCR. The sample holds approximately 40,000 clones, over 70% seen once. The sequencing sample was made of memory CD4+ T cells from blood. The origin of the receptors is an adult in good health and CMV-seronegative.

The J gene is TRBJ1-1, the V gene TRBV6-9, with 7 positions matching TRBD1. This CDR3 region has 17 residues. Germline assignment: CDR1 MNHGY and CDR2 SVAAGI. With 2 bases clipped from V and 4 bases from J, the junction kept 13 bases outside the gene matches. The CDR3 region is CASSYPHRGRRSTEAFF. CDR3 DNA: TGTGCCAGCAGTTATCCCCACAGGGGCCGCCGGAGCACTGAAGCTTTCTTT.

This chain uses TRBV6-1 with TRBJ2-1, with D possibly matching TRBD1 (6 bases). CDR1 is MNHNS and CDR2 is SASEGT in the germline V gene. The CDR3 is made up of 17 amino acids. V lost 4 bases to trimming and J lost 0 bases, with 16 bases between them. CDR3 in DNA: TGTGCCAGCAGTGTATCACAGGGTTTCGGCTCCTACAATGAGCAGTTCTTC. This gives the protein CASSVSQGFGSYNEQFF.

The chain recombines TRBV12-5 with TRBJ2-7, with no clear D. Per germline, CDR1 LGHNT and CDR2 FRNRAP. CDR3 size: 11 residues. Trimming took off 5 bases at V and 6 bases at J, with 8 bases between the two ends. CDR3 coding DNA: TGTGCTAGTGGTACCGACACCGAGCAGTACTTC. Protein: CASGTDTEQYF.

The chain carries TRBV5-6 and TRBJ2-5; D is perhaps TRBD1 or TRBD2 (5 bases each). Trimming cost V 4 bases and J 7 bases, with 20 bases left between them. Germline loops: CDR1 SGHDT, CDR2 YYEEEE. CDR3 length: 15 residues. The CDR3 sequence: CASSRTPGTTPTQYF. CDR3 nucleotides: TGTGCCAGCAGCCGCACTCCAGGGACGACGCCGACCCAGTACTTC.

This clone was seen a few times. The chain employs TRBV4-2 and TRBJ1-1; no clear D gene. The ends were cut back, 2 bases at V and 1 base at J, with 11 bases in the middle. The CDR3 loop spans 15 amino acids. The V gene's germline CDR1 is LGHNA and CDR2 YNFKEQ. CDR3 residues: CASSQSDWENTEAFF. The CDR3 nucleotides are TGTGCCAGCAGCCAATCTGATTGGGAGAACACTGAAGCTTTCTTT.

V and J are TRBV6-1 and TRBJ2-5; possibly TRBD1 for D (6 bases). Trimming left V 10 bases short and J 5 bases short, with 20 bases between. This CDR3 region has 14 residues. Germline values: CDR1 MNHNS, CDR2 SASEGT. The CDR3 here is CATKKWGPSETQYF. CDR3 nucleotides: TGTGCCACCAAAAAGTGGGGGCCTTCGGAGACCCAGTACTTC.

CDR3 coding DNA: TGTGCCAGCAGCTTAGGAGACAGGGGTCAGCCCCAGCATTTT. Its translation is CASSLGDRGQPQHF. The chain is built from TRBV7-2 and TRBJ1-5; 8 positions match TRBD1. Germline loops: CDR1 SGHTA, CDR2 FQGNSA. Trimming removed 1 base from V and 6 bases from J; junction bases left unmatched: 2. The CDR3 spans 14 residues.

The chain combines TRBV1 with TRBJ1-1; the D call in the table, TRBD1, was not verified against the DNA. TRBV1 is shown as a pseudogene. The CDR3 is 20 residues long. The CDR3 DNA reads TGCACCAGCAGCCAAGTCGGGGACCGGGACAGGGTTTTTGGTGGTGGGGAAGCTTTCTTT. This encodes CTSSQVGDRDRVFGGGEAFF.

This clone appeared once. V and J are TRBV28 and TRBJ1-4; D call uncertain. The V end was cut by 10 bases, the J end by 3 bases, with 12 bases between. In germline, CDR1 is MDHEN, CDR2 SYDVKM. CDR3 length: 13 residues. For the CDR3, the DNA is TGTGCCACCCGGTTCGATCCTAATGAAAAACTGTTTTTT. As protein: CATRFDPNEKLFF. Combining the CDR3 with reference TRBV28 and TRBJ1-4 gives the whole variable domain DVKVTQSSRYLVKRTGEKVFLECVQDMDHENMFWYRQDPGLGLRLIYFSYDVKMKEKGDIPEGYSVSREKKERFSLILESASTNQTSMYLCATRFDPNEKLFFGSGTQLSVL.

This chain links TRBV2 with TRBJ1-6, with D tentatively TRBD1 (5 bases). CDR1 and CDR2 from the germline V gene are SNHLY and FYNNEI. The CDR3 extends over 15 amino acids. Trimming took off 7 bases at V and 7 bases at J, with 17 bases between the two ends. CDR3 residues: CASKLTGTHNSPLHF. CDR3 DNA sequence: TGTGCCAGCAAACTTACCGGGACTCACAATTCACCCCTCCACTTT.

This clone was seen a few times. This chain joins TRBV4-1 and TRBJ1-1; no clear D. V was pared by 0 bases and J by 11 bases, with 13 bases between. The CDR3 length is 13 residues. Germline V gene data show CDR1 as MGHRA and CDR2 as YSYEKL. The DNA of the CDR3 is TGCGCCAGCAGCCAAGATTGGAGTTTAGGGGCTTTCTTT. Its translation: CASSQDWSLGAFF.

The chain employs TRBV28 and TRBJ1-1; D may be TRBD1 (5 bases). V dropped 8 bases and J dropped 5 bases, with 15 bases sitting between them. CDR1 MDHEN and CDR2 SYDVKM come from the germline V gene. This CDR3 has 13 amino acids. CDR3 region: CASWGEVRTEAFF. The CDR3 bases are TGTGCCAGCTGGGGGGAAGTAAGGACTGAAGCTTTCTTT.

The sample holds one count of this clone. This chain uses TRBV4-1 with TRBJ2-1; 9 positions match TRBD2. This CDR3 region has 15 residues. With 4 bases clipped from V and 6 bases from J, the junction kept 7 bases outside the gene matches. The germline gives CDR1 MGHRA, CDR2 YSYEKL. DNA of the CDR3: TGCGCCAGCAGCCGCGCAGCGGGGGGTACCAATGAGCAGTTCTTC. Its translation is CASSRAAGGTNEQFF.

This chain links TRBV18 with TRBJ2-5, with 7 bases that match TRBD2. Germline V CDR1 and CDR2: KGHSH, LQKENI. The CDR3 is made up of 16 amino acids. V lost 0 bases, J lost 4 bases, and 8 bases stayed unmatched. CDR3 bases: TGTGCCAGCTCACCACCCACTAGCGCACTGTTAGAGACCCAGTACTTC. This sequence encodes CASSPPTSALLETQYF.

This clone appeared a few times. V gene TRBV2 combines with J gene TRBJ1-4, with D hard to call. V shed 6 bases and J shed 7 bases, with 9 bases lying between them. The CDR3 is 12 amino acids. Germline loops: CDR1 SNHLY, CDR2 FYNNEI. CDR3 in amino acids: CASSQRVEKLFF. The CDR3 DNA reads as TGTGCCAGCAGCCAACGGGTTGAAAAACTGTTTTTT.

V is TRBV11-3 and J is TRBJ2-1; 8 bases fit TRBD1. J was trimmed by 2 bases and V by 2 bases; bases with no gene match: 2. This CDR3 is built from 15 residues. Per the germline V gene, CDR1 is SGHNT and CDR2 is YENEEA. CDR3 residues: CASSLQGATYNEQFF. The CDR3 bases are TGTGCCAGCAGCTTACAGGGGGCCACCTACAATGAGCAGTTCTTC.

The chain uses TRBV11-2 and TRBJ2-7; no clear D. Trimming cost V 4 bases and J 4 bases, with 8 bases left between them. Germline V gene data show CDR1 as SGHAT and CDR2 as FQNNGV. CDR3 length equals 12 residues. The CDR3 nucleotides are TGTGCCAGCAGCTCGCAAGGGTACGAGCAGTACTTC. It encodes CASSSQGYEQYF.

This clone appeared a few times. The rearrangement links TRBV29-1 to TRBJ1-5; D perhaps matches TRBD1 (5 bases). CDR3 size: 14 residues. Trimming left V 7 bases short and J 4 bases short, with 17 bases between. CDR1 is SQVTM and CDR2 is ANQGSEA in the germline V gene. The CDR3 coding sequence is TGCAGCGCCGGGGGTGGAGGACGGAATCAGCCCCAGCATTTT. As protein: CSAGGGGRNQPQHF. Full variable domain (remainder filled in from reference TRBV29-1 and TRBJ1-5): SAVISQKPSRDICQRGTSLTIQCQVDSQVTMMFWYRQQPGQSLTLIATANQGSEATYESGFVIDKFPISRPNLTFSTLTVSNMSPEDSSIYLCSAGGGGRNQPQHFGDGTRLSIL.